This TCR beta chain was identified in a study of early T cells in non-severe SARS-CoV-2 infection. About the study: The chains were unpaired, and the sequenced material was bulk RNA from unsorted whole blood.

The V gene end was trimmed by 5 bases and the J gene end by 12 bases; junction bases not matched to a gene: 6. In germline, CDR1 is KGHSH, CDR2 LQKENI. The CDR3 length is 12 residues. TCRdb itself ran the 5' RACE reads through MiXCR, one entry per CDR3 protein. The repertoire holds approximately 76,000 distinct CDR3 sequences, with more than 12% as singletons. The specimen was whole blood. The TCR originated in an adult who was a healthcare worker with PCR-confirmed SARS-CoV-2 infection or an uninfected control (not recorded which). The chain joins TRBV18 to TRBJ2-7; 11 nucleotides match TRBD2. This CDR3 reads CASSSTSGMTYF. In nucleotides, the CDR3 is TGTGCCAGCTCATCGACTAGCGGGATGACGTACTTC.